This T cell receptor (beta chain) was observed in a study of OX40 agonist ivuxolimab in advanced cancers. Whole-study context: Of mixed ages from 23 to 79 and averaging about 56 years, the group was roughly 83% male.

The study sampled blood at baseline, cycle 4 day 1, and cycle 7 day 1. For this clone: What it binds is not known.

Produced via immunoSEQ multiplex PCR; TCRdb's table is partial and in-frame only. This sample has around 80,000 clones, with approximately 80% found just once. General study results and limits: In the 0.1 to 3.0 mg/kg range, CD4+ and CD8+ blood T cells had expanded clonally by week 6. The study did not work out the antigen specificity of the expanded peripheral T cells.

This TCR was sampled from an adult with an advanced solid tumor such as melanoma, head and neck, liver or kidney cancer. The starting material was CD4+ or CD8+ T cells sorted from blood, obtained in a trial of the OX40 agonist ivuxolimab.

CDR3 coding DNA: TGTGCCAGCAGCTGGACAGGGGAAGAGACCCAGTACTTC. Residues: CASSWTGEETQYF. The V call is TRBV5-5, the J call TRBJ2-5; 9 nucleotides line up with TRBD1. The junction had 0 bases not matched to a gene; V was cut back by 3 bases and J by 3 bases. Looked up from germline, CDR1 is SGHKS and CDR2 is YYEKEE (reference sequence). The CDR3 is made up of 13 amino acids. The full variable domain, rest sourced from reference TRBV5-5 and TRBJ2-5, is DAGVTQSPTHLIKTRGQQVTLRCSPISGHKSVSWYQQVLGQGPQFIFQYYEKEERGRGNFPDRFSARQFPNYSSELNVNALLLGDSALYLCASSWTGEETQYFGPGTRLLVL.